This TCR beta chain derives from a study of shared clonotypes between healthy human individuals. Deletions cut 1 base from V and 11 bases from J, with 15 bases between. There are 14 residues in the CDR3. In germline, CDR1 is SGHTA, CDR2 FQGNSA. Study outcomes and limitations: Naive subsets generally had larger estimated richness than memory subsets.

Turning to this clone: Antigen unknown.

This table comes from immunoSEQ multiplex PCR, and its TCRdb copy is limited to in-frame clones, with some not included. The data show over a million clones, around three quarters seen once. The J gene is TRBJ1-5, the V gene TRBV7-2; no clear D gene. Sequenced: memory CD4+ T cells from PBMCs. As for subset: CD45RA-negative fraction. The sequence was collected from a man aged 18 to 30 in good health. Some clones in this sample may be carry-over from other donors' samples. CDR3 nucleotides: TGTGCCAGCAGCTTAGAGGGTACACTTCTAACCCAGCATTTT. Translated: CASSLEGTLLTQHF.